This T cell receptor (beta chain) was found in a study of CD8 T cells in Susac syndrome. This CDR3 comprises 14 residues. The germline V gene encodes CDR1 WSHSY and CDR2 SAAADI. Trimming cost V 8 bases and J 2 bases; bases outside gene matches: 6. RNA was extracted with the RNeasy kit, and a quantity of roughly 0.45 to 1 ug was reverse transcribed using random hexamers. TCRdb called the immunoSEQ multiplex PCR reads again in MiXCR, with one record for every CDR3 protein. Of about 400,000 distinct CDR3 sequences in the sample, approximately 89% are singletons; the top ten hold under 0.15%. The chain is built from TRBV10-2 and TRBJ1-1, with 9 positions matching TRBD1. The sequenced material came from CD8+ T cells from PBMCs. The source of this sequence is a human donor with multiple sclerosis. For the CDR3, the DNA is TGCGCCAGCGAGGACAGGGGTGAAAACACTGAAGCTTTCTTT. Its protein is CASEDRGENTEAFF.